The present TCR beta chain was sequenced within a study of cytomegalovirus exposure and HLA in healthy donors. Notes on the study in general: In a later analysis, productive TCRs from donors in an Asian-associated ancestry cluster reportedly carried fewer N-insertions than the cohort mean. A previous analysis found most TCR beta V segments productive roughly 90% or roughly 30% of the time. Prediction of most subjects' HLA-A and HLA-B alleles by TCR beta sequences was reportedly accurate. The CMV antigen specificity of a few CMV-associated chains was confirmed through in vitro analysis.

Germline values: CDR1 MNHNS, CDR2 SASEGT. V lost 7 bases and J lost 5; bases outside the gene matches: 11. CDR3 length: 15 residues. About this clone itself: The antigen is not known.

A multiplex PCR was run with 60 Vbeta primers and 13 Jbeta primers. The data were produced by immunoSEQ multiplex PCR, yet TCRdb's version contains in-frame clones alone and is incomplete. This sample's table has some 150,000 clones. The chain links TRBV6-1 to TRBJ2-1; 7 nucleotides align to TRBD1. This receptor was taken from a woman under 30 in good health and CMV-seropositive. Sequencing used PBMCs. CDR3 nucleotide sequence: TGTGCCAGCACTGCTACAGGGGACCCGAACAATGAGCAGTTCTTC. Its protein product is CASTATGDPNNEQFF.